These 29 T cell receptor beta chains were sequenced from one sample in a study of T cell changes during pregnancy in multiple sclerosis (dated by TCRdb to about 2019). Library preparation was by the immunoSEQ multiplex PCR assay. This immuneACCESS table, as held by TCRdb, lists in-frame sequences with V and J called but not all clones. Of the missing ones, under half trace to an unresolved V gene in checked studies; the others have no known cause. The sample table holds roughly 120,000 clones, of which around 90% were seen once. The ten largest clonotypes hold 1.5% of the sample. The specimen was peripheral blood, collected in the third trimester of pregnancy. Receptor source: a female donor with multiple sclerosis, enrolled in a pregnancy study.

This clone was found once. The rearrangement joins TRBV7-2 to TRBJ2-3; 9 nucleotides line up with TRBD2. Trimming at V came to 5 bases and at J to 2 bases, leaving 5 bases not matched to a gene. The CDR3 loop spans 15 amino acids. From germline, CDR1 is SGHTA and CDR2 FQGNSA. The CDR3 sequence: CASSQQRGVTDTQYF. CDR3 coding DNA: TGTGCCAGCAGCCAACAGCGGGGGGTCACAGATACGCAGTATTTT.

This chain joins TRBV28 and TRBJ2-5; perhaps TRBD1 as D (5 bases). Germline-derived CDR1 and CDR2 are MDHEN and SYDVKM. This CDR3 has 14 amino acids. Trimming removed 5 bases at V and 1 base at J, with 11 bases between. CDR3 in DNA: TGTGCCAGCAGTATGGGGCCAGGCCAAGAGACCCAGTACTTC. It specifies CASSMGPGQETQYF. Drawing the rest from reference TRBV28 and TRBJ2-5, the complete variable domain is DVKVTQSSRYLVKRTGEKVFLECVQDMDHENMFWYRQDPGLGLRLIYFSYDVKMKEKGDIPEGYSVSREKKERFSLILESASTNQTSMYLCASSMGPGQETQYFGPGTRLLVL.

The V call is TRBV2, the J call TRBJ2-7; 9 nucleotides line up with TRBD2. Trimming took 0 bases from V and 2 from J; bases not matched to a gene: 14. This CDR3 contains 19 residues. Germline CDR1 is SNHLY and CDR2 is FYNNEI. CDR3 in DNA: TGTGCCAGCAGTGAAGCAGGGCTAGCGGGGCCCGAAAGGGCCTACGAGCAGTACTTC. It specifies CASSEAGLAGPERAYEQYF.

CDR3 sequence: CASSSGTGGTDTQYF. The DNA of the CDR3 is TGTGCCAGCAGCTCCGGGACAGGGGGCACAGATACGCAGTATTTT. This chain connects TRBV5-8 to TRBJ2-3, with 10 bases identical to TRBD1. The J segment lost 1 base and the V segment lost 3 bases, leaving 2 bases of the junction unmatched. This CDR3 is 15 amino acids long. The V gene's germline CDR1 is SGHTS and CDR2 YDEGEE.

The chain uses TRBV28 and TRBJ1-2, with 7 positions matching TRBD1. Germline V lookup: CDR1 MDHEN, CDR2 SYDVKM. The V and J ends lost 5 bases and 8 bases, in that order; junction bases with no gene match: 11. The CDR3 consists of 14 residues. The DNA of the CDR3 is TGTGCCAGCAGTCGCCCGGACAGGTCTCGGGGCTACACCTTC. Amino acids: CASSRPDRSRGYTF.

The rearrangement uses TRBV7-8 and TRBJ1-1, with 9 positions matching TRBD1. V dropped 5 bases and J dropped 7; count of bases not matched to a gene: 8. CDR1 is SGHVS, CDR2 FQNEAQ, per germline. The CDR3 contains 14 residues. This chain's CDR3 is CASSKTGGGSEAFF. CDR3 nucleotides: TGTGCCAGCAGCAAAACAGGGGGCGGAAGTGAAGCTTTCTTT.

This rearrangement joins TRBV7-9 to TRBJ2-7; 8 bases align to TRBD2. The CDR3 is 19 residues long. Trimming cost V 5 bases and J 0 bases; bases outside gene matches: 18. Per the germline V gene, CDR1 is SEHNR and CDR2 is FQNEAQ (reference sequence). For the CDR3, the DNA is TGTGCCAGCAGCCGAGGTGGATTAGCGGGGAAGGTACTCTCCTACGAGCAGTACTTC. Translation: CASSRGGLAGKVLSYEQYF.

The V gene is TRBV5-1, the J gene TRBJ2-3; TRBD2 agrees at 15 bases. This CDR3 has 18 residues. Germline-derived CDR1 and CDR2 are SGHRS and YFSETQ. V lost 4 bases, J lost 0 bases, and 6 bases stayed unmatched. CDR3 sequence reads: CASSPGLAGGPSTDTQYF. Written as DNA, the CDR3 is TGCGCCAGCAGCCCGGGACTAGCGGGGGGCCCTAGCACAGATACGCAGTATTTT.

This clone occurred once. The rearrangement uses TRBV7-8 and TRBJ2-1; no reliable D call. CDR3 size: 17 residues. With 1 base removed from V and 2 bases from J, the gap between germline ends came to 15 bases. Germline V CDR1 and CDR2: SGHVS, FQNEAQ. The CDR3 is CASSLVSRNEAYNEQFF. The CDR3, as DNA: TGTGCCAGCAGCTTAGTGTCGAGGAACGAGGCCTACAATGAGCAGTTCTTC.

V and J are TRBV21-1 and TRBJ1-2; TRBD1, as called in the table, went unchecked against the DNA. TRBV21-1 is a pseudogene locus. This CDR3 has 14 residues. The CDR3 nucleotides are TGTGCCAGCAGCAAGAAGGGGTACGCGTATGGCTACACCTTC. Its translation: CASSKKGYAYGYTF.

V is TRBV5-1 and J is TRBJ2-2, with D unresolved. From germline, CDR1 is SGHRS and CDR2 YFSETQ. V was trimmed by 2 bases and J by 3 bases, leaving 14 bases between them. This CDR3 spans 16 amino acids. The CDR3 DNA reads TGCGCCAGCAGCTTAAACGGAGACGCCTACACCGGGGAGCTGTTTTTT. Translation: CASSLNGDAYTGELFF. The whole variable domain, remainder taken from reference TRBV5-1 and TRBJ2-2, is KAGVTQTPRYLIKTRGQQVTLSCSPISGHRSVSWYQQTPGQGLQFLFEYFSETQRNKGNFPGRFSGRQFSNSRSEMNVSTLELGDSALYLCASSLNGDAYTGELFFGEGSRLTVL.

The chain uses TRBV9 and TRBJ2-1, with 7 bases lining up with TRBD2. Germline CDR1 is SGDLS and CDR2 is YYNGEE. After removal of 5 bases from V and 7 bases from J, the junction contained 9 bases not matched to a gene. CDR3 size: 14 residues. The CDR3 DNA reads TGTGCCAGCAGTCCCCAGCTAGCGGAAAATGAGCAGTTCTTC. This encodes CASSPQLAENEQFF.

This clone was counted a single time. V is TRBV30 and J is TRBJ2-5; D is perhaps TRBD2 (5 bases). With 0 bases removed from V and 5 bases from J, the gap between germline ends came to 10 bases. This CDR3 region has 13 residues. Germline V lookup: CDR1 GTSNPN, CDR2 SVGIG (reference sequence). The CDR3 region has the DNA TGTGCCTGGAGTGTGGGCGGGTATGAGACCCAGTACTTC. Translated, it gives CAWSVGGYETQYF.

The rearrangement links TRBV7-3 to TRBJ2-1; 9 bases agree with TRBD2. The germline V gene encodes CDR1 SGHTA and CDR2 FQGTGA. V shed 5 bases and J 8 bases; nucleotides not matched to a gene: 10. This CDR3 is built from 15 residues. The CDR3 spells CASSPRGGGADEQFF. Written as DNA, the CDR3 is TGTGCCAGCAGCCCTCGGGGCGGGGGGGCCGATGAGCAGTTCTTC.

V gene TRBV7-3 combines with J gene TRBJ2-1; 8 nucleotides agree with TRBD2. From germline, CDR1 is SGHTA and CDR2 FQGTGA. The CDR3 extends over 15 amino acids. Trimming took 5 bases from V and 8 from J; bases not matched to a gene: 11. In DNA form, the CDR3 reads TGTGCCAGCAGCAAAAGGAGCGGGAGCAGCCATGAGCAGTTCTTC. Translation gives CASSKRSGSSHEQFF.

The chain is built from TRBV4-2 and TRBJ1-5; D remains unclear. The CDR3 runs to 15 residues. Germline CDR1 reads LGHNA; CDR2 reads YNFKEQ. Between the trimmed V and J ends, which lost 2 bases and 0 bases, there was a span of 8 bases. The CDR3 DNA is TGTGCCAGCAGCCAAATTGTATATAGCAATCAGCCCCAGCATTTT. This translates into CASSQIVYSNQPQHF.

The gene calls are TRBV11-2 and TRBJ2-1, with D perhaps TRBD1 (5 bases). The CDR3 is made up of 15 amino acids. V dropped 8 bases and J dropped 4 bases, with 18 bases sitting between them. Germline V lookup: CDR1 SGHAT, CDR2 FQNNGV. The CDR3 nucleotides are TGTGCCAGCCGCCCCCCCACAGGAAAGTACAATGAGCAGTTCTTC. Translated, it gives CASRPPTGKYNEQFF.

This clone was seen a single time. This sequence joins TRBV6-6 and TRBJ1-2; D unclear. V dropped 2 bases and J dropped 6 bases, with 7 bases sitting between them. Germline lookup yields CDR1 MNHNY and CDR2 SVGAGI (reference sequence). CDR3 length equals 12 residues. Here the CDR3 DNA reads TGTGCCAGCAGTTACGTGCGGGATGGCTACACCTTC. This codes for CASSYVRDGYTF.

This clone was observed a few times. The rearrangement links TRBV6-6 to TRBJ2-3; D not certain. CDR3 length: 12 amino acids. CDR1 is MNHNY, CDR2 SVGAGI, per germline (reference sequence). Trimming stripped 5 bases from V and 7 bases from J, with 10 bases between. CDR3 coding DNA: TGTGCCAGCAGTCGAGACTCTTATACGCAGTATTTT. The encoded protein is CASSRDSYTQYF.

In DNA, the CDR3 is TGTGCCAGCAGTCACCGGACAGGGGCTAATGAAAAACTGTTTTTT. Translated: CASSHRTGANEKLFF. V gene TRBV27 combines with J gene TRBJ1-4, with TRBD1 identical over 9 bases. With V trimmed by 5 bases and J by 3 bases, 4 bases remained unmatched. This CDR3 spans 15 amino acids. The germline V gene encodes CDR1 MNHEY and CDR2 SMNVEV (reference sequence).

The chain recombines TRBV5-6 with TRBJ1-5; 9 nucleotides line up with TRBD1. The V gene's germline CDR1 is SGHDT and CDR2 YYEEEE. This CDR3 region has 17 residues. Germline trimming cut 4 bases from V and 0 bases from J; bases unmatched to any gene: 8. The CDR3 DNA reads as TGTGCCAGCAGCCTCCGGGACAGGGCTTATAGCAATCAGCCCCAGCATTTT. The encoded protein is CASSLRDRAYSNQPQHF.

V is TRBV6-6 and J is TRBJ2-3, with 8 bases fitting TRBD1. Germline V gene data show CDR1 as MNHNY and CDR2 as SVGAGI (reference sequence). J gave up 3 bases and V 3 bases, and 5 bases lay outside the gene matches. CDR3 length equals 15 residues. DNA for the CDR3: TGTGCCAGCAGTTATGGACAGGGAGAAACAGATACGCAGTATTTT. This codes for CASSYGQGETDTQYF.

CDR3 sequence: CASSIPWRNTEAFF. CDR3 nucleotide sequence: TGTGCCAGTAGTATACCCTGGAGGAACACTGAAGCTTTCTTT. The rearrangement joins TRBV19 to TRBJ1-1; D remains unclear. The germline V and J ends were trimmed by 2 bases and 1 base, with 8 bases remaining between them. CDR1 is LNHDA, CDR2 SQIVND, per germline (reference sequence). The CDR3 sequence is 14 residues long.

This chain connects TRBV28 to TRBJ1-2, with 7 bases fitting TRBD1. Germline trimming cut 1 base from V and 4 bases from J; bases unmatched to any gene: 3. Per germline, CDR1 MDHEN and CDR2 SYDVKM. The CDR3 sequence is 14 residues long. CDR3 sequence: CASSLSGQFYGYTF. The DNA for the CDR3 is TGTGCCAGCAGTTTATCGGGACAGTTCTATGGCTACACCTTC.

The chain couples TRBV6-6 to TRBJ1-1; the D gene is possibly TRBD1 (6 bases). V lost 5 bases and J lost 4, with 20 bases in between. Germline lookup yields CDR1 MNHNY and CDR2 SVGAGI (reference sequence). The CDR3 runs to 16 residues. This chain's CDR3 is CASSHRGGAQGTEAFF. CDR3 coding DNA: TGTGCCAGCAGTCACCGGGGGGGGGCTCAGGGCACTGAAGCTTTCTTT.

Here the CDR3 reads CAWSVQEKLFF. DNA for the CDR3: TGTGCCTGGAGTGTCCAAGAAAAACTGTTTTTT. This chain joins TRBV30 and TRBJ1-4; D is unresolved. Germline values: CDR1 GTSNPN, CDR2 SVGIG (reference sequence). CDR3 length: 11 residues. Trimming took off 0 bases at V and 8 bases at J, with 4 bases between the two ends.

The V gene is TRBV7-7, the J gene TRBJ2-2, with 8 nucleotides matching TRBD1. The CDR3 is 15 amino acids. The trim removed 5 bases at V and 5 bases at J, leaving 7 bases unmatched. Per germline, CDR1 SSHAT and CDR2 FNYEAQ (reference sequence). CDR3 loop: CASSPRGQGTGELFF. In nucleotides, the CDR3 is TGTGCCAGCAGCCCCAGGGGGCAGGGGACCGGGGAGCTGTTTTTT. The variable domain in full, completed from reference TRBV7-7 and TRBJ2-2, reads GAGVSQSPRYKVTKRGQDVTLRCDPISSHATLYWYQQALGQGPEFLTYFNYEAQPDKSGLPSDRFSAERPEGSISTLTIQRTEQRDSAMYRCASSPRGQGTGELFFGEGSRLTVL.

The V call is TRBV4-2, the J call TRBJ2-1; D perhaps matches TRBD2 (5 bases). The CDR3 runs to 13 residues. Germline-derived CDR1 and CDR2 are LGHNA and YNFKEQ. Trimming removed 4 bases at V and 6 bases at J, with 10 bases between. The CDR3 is CASSLGLLNEQFF. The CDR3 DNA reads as TGTGCCAGCAGCCTAGGACTCCTCAATGAGCAGTTCTTC.

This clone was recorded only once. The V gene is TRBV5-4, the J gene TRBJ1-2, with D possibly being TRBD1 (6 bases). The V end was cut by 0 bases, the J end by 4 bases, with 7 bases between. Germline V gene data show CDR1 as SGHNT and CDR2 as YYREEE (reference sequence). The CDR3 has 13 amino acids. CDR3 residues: CASSLGGGYGYTF. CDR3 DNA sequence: TGTGCCAGCAGCTTGGGAGGGGGCTATGGCTACACCTTC.